A single sample is the source of the 25 T cell receptor beta chains below, sequenced in a study of T cell responses to AZD1222 COVID-19 vaccine. Using immunoSEQ multiplex PCR, the repertoire was profiled, and TCRdb retains in-frame clones only, with some absent. Altogether 120,000 or so clones are present, more than 65% being singletons, with the ten largest covering roughly a quarter. The sample was peripheral blood, taken 28 days after the second AZD1222 dose. The receptors stem from an adult who received the AZD1222 COVID-19 vaccine.

As DNA, the CDR3 is TGTGCCAGCAGCGTAGTCCCCATTTTCTCTTCGGGGGGCTACACCTTC. Translating it yields CASSVVPIFSSGGYTF. The chain joins TRBV9 to TRBJ1-2; D is undetermined. This CDR3 contains 16 residues. V was trimmed by 0 bases and J by 8 bases, leaving 20 bases between them. Per germline, CDR1 SGDLS and CDR2 YYNGEE.

The chain carries TRBV10-3 and TRBJ2-7; D is possibly TRBD2 (6 bases). This CDR3 is 16 amino acids long. Germline V gene lookup returns CDR1 ENHRY and CDR2 SYGVKD. The V end lost 2 bases, the J end lost 8 bases, and 22 bases lay between the germline ends. The CDR3 sequence: CAISETSSGGRLKQYF. In DNA form, the CDR3 reads TGTGCCATCAGTGAGACTTCCTCCGGGGGAAGATTGAAGCAGTACTTC.

This clone was counted a few times. This chain connects TRBV7-2 to TRBJ2-1, with 8 bases lining up with TRBD1. The CDR3 covers 14 residues. Germline V gives CDR1 SGHTA, CDR2 FQGNSA. Trimming removed 5 bases from V and 7 bases from J; junction bases left unmatched: 7. This CDR3 reads CASSVDRGLNEQFF. The DNA for the CDR3 is TGTGCCAGCAGCGTCGACAGGGGCCTTAATGAGCAGTTCTTC.

The J gene is TRBJ1-2, the V gene TRBV28, with a possible D match to TRBD1 (6 bases). V dropped 7 bases and J dropped 2 bases, with 17 bases sitting between them. The CDR3 totals 15 residues. Germline V CDR1 and CDR2: MDHEN, SYDVKM. This CDR3 is CASTLDRRGNYGYTF. For the CDR3, the DNA is TGTGCCAGCACCCTTGACAGGAGAGGAAACTATGGCTACACCTTC.

This clone appeared a few times. The J gene is TRBJ2-1, the V gene TRBV11-1, with D unresolved. Germline-derived CDR1 and CDR2 are SGHAT and FQDESV (reference sequence). This CDR3 contains 11 residues. V shed 5 bases and J shed 7 bases, with 6 bases lying between them. CDR3 in amino acids: CASSPSNEQFF. CDR3 in DNA: TGTGCCAGCAGCCCCTCGAATGAGCAGTTCTTC.

The chain has TRBV2 and TRBJ1-6; D is perhaps TRBD1 (5 bases). Germline V CDR1 and CDR2: SNHLY, FYNNEI. V lost 10 bases to trimming and J lost 0 bases, with 16 bases between them. CDR3 length equals 16 residues. CDR3 region: CATRDFMASYNSPLHF. The CDR3 coding sequence is TGTGCCACCCGGGACTTTATGGCCTCCTATAATTCACCCCTCCACTTT.

This clone has only a few counts. The chain uses TRBV5-4 and TRBJ1-2; D gene uncertain. The germline gives CDR1 SGHNT, CDR2 YYREEE (reference sequence). Between the trimmed V and J ends, which lost 0 bases and 5 bases, there was a span of 17 bases. This CDR3 has 16 amino acids. DNA for the CDR3: TGTGCCAGCAGCTTGGAGACACCCGGTAGGAGTTATGGCTACACCTTC. Translated: CASSLETPGRSYGYTF.

The gene calls are TRBV6-5 and TRBJ1-5, with D uncertain. The CDR3 is 13 amino acids. The germline V and J ends were trimmed by 5 bases and 4 bases, with 9 bases remaining between them. Germline loops: CDR1 MNHEY, CDR2 SVGAGI. DNA for the CDR3: TGTGCCAGCAGTACCCAGTGGAATCAGCCCCAGCATTTT. This encodes CASSTQWNQPQHF.

The chain has TRBV27 and TRBJ1-1, with a tentative D call TRBD1 (5 bases). Germline V CDR1 and CDR2: MNHEY, SMNVEV (reference sequence). With 4 bases removed from V and 5 bases from J, the gap between germline ends came to 14 bases. The CDR3 is 14 amino acids. The CDR3 DNA reads as TGTGCCAGCAGTTCGGCCGGGGCCCTGACTGAAGCTTTCTTT. Translating it yields CASSSAGALTEAFF.

This sequence joins TRBV28 and TRBJ1-2; 10 bases map to TRBD1. The CDR3 covers 15 residues. V dropped 6 bases and J dropped 3; count of bases not matched to a gene: 7. Germline assignment: CDR1 MDHEN and CDR2 SYDVKM. CDR3 bases: TGTGCCAGCAGCACCCCCGGGACAGGGGACTATGGCTACACCTTC. Residues: CASSTPGTGDYGYTF.

This rearrangement joins TRBV2 to TRBJ1-4; the D is unclear. The V gene's germline CDR1 is SNHLY and CDR2 FYNNEI. CDR3 length: 14 amino acids. Between the trimmed V and J ends, which lost 1 base and 4 bases, there was a span of 7 bases. In DNA, the CDR3 is TGTGCCAGCAGTGAAGGGCGGCTTAATGAAAAACTGTTTTTT. This encodes CASSEGRLNEKLFF.

A few counts support this clone. The V gene is TRBV11-3, the J gene TRBJ2-2; 8 positions match TRBD1. With V trimmed by 5 bases and J by 1 base, 6 bases remained unmatched. This CDR3 contains 16 residues. Germline CDR1 reads SGHNT; CDR2 reads YENEEA. The CDR3 loop is CASSPGQGGNTGELFF. The CDR3 nucleotides read TGTGCCAGCAGCCCCGGACAGGGCGGGAACACCGGGGAGCTGTTTTTT.

CDR3 nucleotide sequence: TGTGCCAGCAGCTTTGGAGCAGCTAATTCACCCCTCCACTTT. Its protein is CASSFGAANSPLHF. The chain recombines TRBV5-8 with TRBJ1-6, with D unclear. The germline gives CDR1 SGHTS, CDR2 YDEGEE. This CDR3 is built from 14 residues. Trimming left V 2 bases short and J 6 bases short, with 9 bases between.

This chain connects TRBV7-2 to TRBJ1-3, with D possibly matching TRBD1 (5 bases). This CDR3 spans 15 amino acids. Germline V lookup: CDR1 SGHTA, CDR2 FQGNSA. V lost 5 bases and J 1 base, leaving 12 bases between the germline ends. The CDR3 sequence is CASSPGVFSGNTIYF. As DNA, the CDR3 is TGTGCCAGCAGCCCGGGGGTTTTTTCTGGAAACACCATATATTTT.

This clone was recorded a few times. The chain carries TRBV27 and TRBJ2-7; 7 bases agree with TRBD1. This CDR3 has 13 residues. CDR1 and CDR2 from the germline V gene are MNHEY and SMNVEV (reference sequence). V lost 6 bases to trimming and J lost 3 bases; unmatched junction nucleotides: 5. The CDR3, as DNA: TGTGCCAGCAGCCCGACAGGGCACTACGAGCAGTACTTC. Its protein is CASSPTGHYEQYF.

The J gene is TRBJ1-4, the V gene TRBV24-1; no definite D call. There are 13 residues in the CDR3. The germline V gene encodes CDR1 KGHDR and CDR2 SFDVKD. The V end lost 6 bases, the J end lost 3 bases, and 7 bases lay between the germline ends. The CDR3 nucleotides are TGTGCCACCAGTTACGGTTCTAATGAAAAACTGTTTTTT. It translates to CATSYGSNEKLFF.

As to this clone: The junction differs from germline at one of its ends, possibly a read error. The rearrangement joins TRBV18 to TRBJ1-6, with 10 bases that match TRBD1. This CDR3 comprises 16 residues. The germline V gene encodes CDR1 KGHSH and CDR2 LQKENI. Written as DNA, the CDR3 is TGTGCCAGCTCACCCCCGACAGGGGGCCTTTTTTCAGCCCTCCACTTT. It is translated as CASSPPTGGLFSALHF.

The count of this clone is one. This chain joins TRBV12-3 or TRBV12-4 and TRBJ1-6; unclear D gene. V was trimmed by 3 bases and J by 8 bases, leaving 5 bases between them. The CDR3 contains 12 residues. CDR3 sequence (DNA): TGTGCCAGCAGTTTTTGGGATTCACCCCTCCACTTT. It translates to CASSFWDSPLHF.

This clone has just one count. The J gene is TRBJ2-7, the V gene TRBV5-6; D may be TRBD2 (6 bases). V was shortened by 4 bases and J by 1 base, with 15 bases between the two germline ends. From germline, CDR1 is SGHDT and CDR2 YYEEEE. CDR3 length equals 15 residues. This CDR3 is CASSPSEGWSYEQYF. The CDR3, as DNA: TGTGCCAGCAGCCCTTCGGAGGGTTGGTCCTACGAGCAGTACTTC.

The chain combines TRBV7-2 with TRBJ1-1; D is possibly TRBD1 (5 bases). The CDR3 has 15 residues. Germline V gives CDR1 SGHTA, CDR2 FQGNSA. V was trimmed by 6 bases and J by 3 bases, leaving 17 bases between them. The CDR3 region is CASRDDAGGYTEAFF. Written as DNA, the CDR3 is TGTGCCAGCAGGGATGACGCGGGGGGGTACACTGAAGCTTTCTTT.

This sequence joins TRBV9 and TRBJ2-2; D may be TRBD2 (5 bases). Germline loops: CDR1 SGDLS, CDR2 YYNGEE. V lost 0 bases and J lost 6, with 12 bases in between. This CDR3 has 15 amino acids. The CDR3 DNA follows: TGTGCCAGCAGCGTAGGGAGCATCGGGGCCGGGGAGCTGTTTTTT. Protein: CASSVGSIGAGELFF.

The chain carries TRBV3-1 (or the pseudogene TRBV3-2) and TRBJ1-1, with TRBD1 as a possible D gene (6 bases). The ends were cut back, 6 bases at V and 2 bases at J, with 10 bases in the middle. The CDR3 loop spans 13 amino acids. The germline gives CDR1 LGHDT, CDR2 YNNKEL (reference sequence). CDR3 DNA sequence: TGTGCCAGCAGTTGGGGGGGCAACACTGAAGCTTTCTTT. This encodes CASSWGGNTEAFF.

The chain is built from TRBV5-1 and TRBJ2-7, with 10 bases fitting TRBD1. The junction had 9 bases not matched to a gene; V was cut back by 4 bases and J by 5 bases. Germline-derived CDR1 and CDR2 are SGHRS and YFSETQ. The CDR3 covers 15 residues. This CDR3 reads CASSLTGTGVDEQYF. The CDR3 DNA is TGCGCCAGCAGCCTTACCGGGACAGGGGTGGACGAGCAGTACTTC.

Here the CDR3 DNA reads TGTGCCAGCAGCAGCTGGACGTCTAGCTCCTACAATGAGCAGTTCTTC. Residues: CASSSWTSSSYNEQFF. This chain links TRBV7-9 with TRBJ2-1; D is undetermined. Germline-derived CDR1 and CDR2 are SEHNR and FQNEAQ (reference sequence). Between the trimmed V and J ends, which lost 5 bases and 0 bases, there was a span of 14 bases. There are 16 residues in the CDR3.

The rearrangement joins TRBV28 to TRBJ1-6; a weak D match, TRBD1 (6 bases). Trimming removed 5 bases from V and 8 bases from J, with 16 bases in between. Germline CDR1 reads MDHEN; CDR2 reads SYDVKM. The CDR3 sequence is 15 residues long. CDR3 in amino acids: CASSLRRGRDSPLHF. The CDR3, as DNA: TGTGCCAGCAGTCTCCGGAGGGGGAGGGATTCACCCCTCCACTTT.